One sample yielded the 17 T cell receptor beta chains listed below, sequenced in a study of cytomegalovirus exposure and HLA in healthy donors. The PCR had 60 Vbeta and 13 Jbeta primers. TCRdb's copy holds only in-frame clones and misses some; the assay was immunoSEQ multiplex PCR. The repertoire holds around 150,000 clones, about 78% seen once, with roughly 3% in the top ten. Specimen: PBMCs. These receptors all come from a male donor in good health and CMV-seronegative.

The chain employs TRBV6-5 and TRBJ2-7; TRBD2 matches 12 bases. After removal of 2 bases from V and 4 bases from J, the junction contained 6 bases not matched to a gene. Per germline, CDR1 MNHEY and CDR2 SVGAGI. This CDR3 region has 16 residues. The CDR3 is CASSYPGLAGQYEQYF. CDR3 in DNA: TGTGCCAGCAGTTACCCAGGACTAGCGGGGCAATACGAGCAGTACTTC.

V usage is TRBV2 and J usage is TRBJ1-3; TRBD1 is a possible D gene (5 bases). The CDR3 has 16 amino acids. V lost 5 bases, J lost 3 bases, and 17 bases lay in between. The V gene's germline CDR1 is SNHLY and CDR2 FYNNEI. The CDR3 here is CASSRLLGGFGNTIYF. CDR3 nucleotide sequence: TGTGCCAGCAGTCGCCTTTTGGGGGGATTTGGAAACACCATATATTTT.

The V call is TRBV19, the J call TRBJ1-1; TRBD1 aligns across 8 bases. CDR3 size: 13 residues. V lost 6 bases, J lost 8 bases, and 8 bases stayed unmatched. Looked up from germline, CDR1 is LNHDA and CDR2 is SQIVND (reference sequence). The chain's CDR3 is CASSVDRATEAFF. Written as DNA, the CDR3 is TGTGCCAGTAGCGTGGACAGGGCGACCGAAGCTTTCTTT.

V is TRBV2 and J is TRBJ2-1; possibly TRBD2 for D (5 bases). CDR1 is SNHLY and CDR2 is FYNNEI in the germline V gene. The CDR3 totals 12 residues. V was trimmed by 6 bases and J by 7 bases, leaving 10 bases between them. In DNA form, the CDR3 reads TGTGCCAGCAGACAACTAGGAAATGAGCAGTTCTTC. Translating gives CASRQLGNEQFF.

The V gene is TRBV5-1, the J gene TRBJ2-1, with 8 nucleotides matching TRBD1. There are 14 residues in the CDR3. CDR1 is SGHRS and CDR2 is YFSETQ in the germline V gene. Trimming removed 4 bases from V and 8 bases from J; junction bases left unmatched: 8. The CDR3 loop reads CASSTDRGEDEQFF. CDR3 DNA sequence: TGCGCCAGCAGCACCGACAGGGGTGAGGATGAGCAGTTCTTC.

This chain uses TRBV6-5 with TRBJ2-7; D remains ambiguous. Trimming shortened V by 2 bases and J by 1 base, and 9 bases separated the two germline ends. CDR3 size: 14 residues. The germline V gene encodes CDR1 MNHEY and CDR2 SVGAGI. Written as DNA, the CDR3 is TGTGCCAGCAGTTACGGGCTGCGATCCTACGAGCAGTACTTC. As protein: CASSYGLRSYEQYF.

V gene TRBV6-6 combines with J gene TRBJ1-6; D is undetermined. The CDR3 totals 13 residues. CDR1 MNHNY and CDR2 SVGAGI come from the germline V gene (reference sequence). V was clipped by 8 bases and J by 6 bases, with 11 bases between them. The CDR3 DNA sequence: TGTGCCAGCCGCCCGGCGGTTAATTCACCCCTCCACTTT. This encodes CASRPAVNSPLHF.

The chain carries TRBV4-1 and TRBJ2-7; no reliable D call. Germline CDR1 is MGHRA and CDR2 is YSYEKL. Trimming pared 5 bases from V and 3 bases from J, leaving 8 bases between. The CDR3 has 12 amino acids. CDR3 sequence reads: CASSDSGYEQYF. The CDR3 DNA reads TGCGCCAGCAGCGACTCCGGCTACGAGCAGTACTTC.

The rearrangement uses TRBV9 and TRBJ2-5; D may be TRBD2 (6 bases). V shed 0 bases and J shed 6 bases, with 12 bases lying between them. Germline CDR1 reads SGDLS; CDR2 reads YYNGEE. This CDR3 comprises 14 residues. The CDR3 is CASSVEAGGKTQYF. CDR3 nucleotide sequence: TGTGCCAGCAGCGTAGAGGCGGGCGGGAAGACCCAGTACTTC.

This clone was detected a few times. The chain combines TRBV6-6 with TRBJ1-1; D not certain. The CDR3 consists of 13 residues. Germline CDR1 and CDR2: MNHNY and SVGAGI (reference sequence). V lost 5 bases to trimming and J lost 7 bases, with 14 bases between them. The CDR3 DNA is TGTGCCAGCAGTATATTGGAGGCGGGTGAAGCTTTCTTT. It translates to CASSILEAGEAFF.

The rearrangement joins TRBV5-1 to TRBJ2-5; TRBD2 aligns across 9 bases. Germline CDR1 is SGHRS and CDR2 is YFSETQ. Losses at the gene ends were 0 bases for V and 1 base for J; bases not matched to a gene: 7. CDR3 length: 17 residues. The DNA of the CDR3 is TGCGCCAGCAGCTTGGGGACTAGCGCGAATGCCCAAGAGACCCAGTACTTC. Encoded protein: CASSLGTSANAQETQYF.

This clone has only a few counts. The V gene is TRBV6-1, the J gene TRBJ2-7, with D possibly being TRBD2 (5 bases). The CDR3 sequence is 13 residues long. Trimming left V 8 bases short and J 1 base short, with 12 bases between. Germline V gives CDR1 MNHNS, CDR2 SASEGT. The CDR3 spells CASRERGSYEQYF. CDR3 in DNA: TGTGCCAGCCGGGAAAGAGGGTCCTACGAGCAGTACTTC.

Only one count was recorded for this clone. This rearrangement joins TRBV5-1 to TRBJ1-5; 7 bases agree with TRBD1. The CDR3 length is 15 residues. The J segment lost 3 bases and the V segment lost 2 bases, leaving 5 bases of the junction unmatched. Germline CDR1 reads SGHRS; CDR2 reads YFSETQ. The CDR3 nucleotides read TGCGCCAGCAGCTTCGACGGACAGGTCAATCAGCCCCAGCATTTT. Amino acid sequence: CASSFDGQVNQPQHF.

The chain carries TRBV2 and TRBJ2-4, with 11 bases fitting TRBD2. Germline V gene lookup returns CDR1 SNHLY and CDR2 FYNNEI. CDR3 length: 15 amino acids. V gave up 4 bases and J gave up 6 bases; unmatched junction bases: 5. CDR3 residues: CASSASGGPGNIQYF. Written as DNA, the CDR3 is TGTGCCAGCAGTGCTAGCGGGGGGCCGGGAAACATTCAGTACTTC.

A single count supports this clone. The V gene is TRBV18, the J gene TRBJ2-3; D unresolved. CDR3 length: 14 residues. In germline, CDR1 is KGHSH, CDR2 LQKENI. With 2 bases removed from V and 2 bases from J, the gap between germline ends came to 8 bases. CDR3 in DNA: TGTGCCAGCTCACCAACGAGCTCCACAGATACGCAGTATTTT. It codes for CASSPTSSTDTQYF. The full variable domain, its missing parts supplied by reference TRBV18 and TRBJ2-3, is NAGVMQNPRHLVRRRGQEARLRCSPMKGHSHVYWYRQLPEEGLKFMVYLQKENIIDESGMPKERFSAEFPKEGPSILRIQQVVRGDSAAYFCASSPTSSTDTQYFGPGTRLTVL.

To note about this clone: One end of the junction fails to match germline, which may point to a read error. The CDR3 DNA reads TGTGCCAGCCGCCAGATCGGGAGCGCGTCCTACGAGCAGTACTTC. This codes for CASRQIGSASYEQYF. This chain links TRBV14 with TRBJ2-7; a weak D match, TRBD2 (6 bases). The CDR3 has 15 residues. Germline assignment: CDR1 SGHDN and CDR2 FVKESK.

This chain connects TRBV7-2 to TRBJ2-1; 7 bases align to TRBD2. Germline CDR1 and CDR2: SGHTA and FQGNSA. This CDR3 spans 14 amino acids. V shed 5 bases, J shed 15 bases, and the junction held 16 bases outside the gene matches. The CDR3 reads CASSDRRDYIPRFF. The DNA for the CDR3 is TGTGCCAGCAGCGATCGCCGGGACTACATTCCGCGGTTCTTC.